This passage covers 4 T cell receptor beta chains from one sample sequenced in a study of identical twins. MiXCR was run by TCRdb on the 5' RACE reads, yielding one entry per CDR3 protein. This table has around 250,000 distinct CDR3 sequences, about 7% appearing once. Another study also made use of these data, one on yellow fever vaccine responses in identical twins.

The sequenced material came from memory (CD45RO+) T cells sorted from blood. These receptors came from a woman aged 18-29 years in good health.

This chain joins TRBV3-1 and TRBJ2-7; the D gene is possibly TRBD2 (5 bases). The CDR3 runs 11 residues. Trimming removed 2 bases from V and 7 bases from J, with 6 bases in between. CDR1 LGHDT and CDR2 YNNKEL come from the germline V gene (reference sequence). The CDR3 coding sequence is TGTGCCAGCAGCCAACGGGGTGAGCAGTACTTC. The encoded protein is CASSQRGEQYF.

This clonotype was observed many times. The CDR3 is CASSYPGELFF. CDR3 DNA sequence: TGTGCCAGCAGTTACCCCGGGGAGCTGTTTTTT. J is TRBJ2-2 and V is TRBV6-6; D is ambiguous. Germline CDR1 reads MNHNY; CDR2 reads SVGAGI (reference sequence). Trimming left V 2 bases short and J 6 bases short, with 1 base between. The CDR3 spans 11 residues.

This clonotype showed up just a few times. This rearrangement joins TRBV5-5 to TRBJ2-2, with 7 bases aligning to TRBD2. The CDR3 contains 18 residues. Per the germline V gene, CDR1 is SGHKS and CDR2 is YYEKEE (reference sequence). The junction had 10 bases not matched to a gene; V was cut back by 1 base and J by 1 base. This chain's CDR3 is CASSLFAPSGKNTGELFF. The CDR3 nucleotides read TGTGCCAGCAGCTTGTTCGCGCCTAGCGGAAAGAACACCGGGGAGCTGTTTTTT.

This clonotype has just a few counts. The chain joins TRBV2 to TRBJ2-5; maybe TRBD2 (5 bases). Germline V gives CDR1 SNHLY, CDR2 FYNNEI. This CDR3 region has 13 residues. Deletions cut 4 bases from V and 3 bases from J, with 9 bases between. The CDR3 spells CASSGVAKETQYF. For the CDR3, the DNA is TGTGCCAGCAGTGGTGTAGCGAAAGAGACCCAGTACTTC.